Each of the 20 T cell receptor beta chains below was sequenced from the same sample in a study of identical twins. TCRdb reprocessed the 5' RACE reads with MiXCR, giving one entry per CDR3 protein. The top ten clones hold 0.98% of a sample with 700,000 or so distinct CDR3 sequences, 8.6% of them seen once. This sample was shared with a second study, whose subject was yellow fever vaccine responses in identical twins.

Source material: PBMCs. The receptors derive from a woman aged 18-35 years in good health.

This clonotype came up a few times. The chain links TRBV6-2 or TRBV6-3 to TRBJ2-2; 8 nucleotides line up with TRBD2. CDR1 MNHEY and CDR2 SVGEGT come from the germline V gene. This CDR3 contains 13 residues. V lost 6 bases, J lost 6 bases, and 3 bases stayed unmatched. CDR3 DNA sequence: TGTGCCAGCAGCGGACTAGCATCCGGGGAGCTGTTTTTT. It codes for CASSGLASGELFF.

Many counts were recorded for this clonotype. This CDR3 is CASSQTTGAQPQHF. The DNA of the CDR3 is TGTGCCAGCAGCCAGACGACAGGGGCCCAGCCCCAGCATTTT. The rearrangement links TRBV3-1 to TRBJ1-5, with 8 bases lining up with TRBD1. The CDR3 contains 14 residues. J lost 7 bases, V lost 3 bases, and 5 bases had no gene match. From germline, CDR1 is LGHDT and CDR2 YNNKEL (reference sequence).

This chain joins TRBV2 and TRBJ2-7; D is ambiguous. Germline assignment: CDR1 SNHLY and CDR2 FYNNEI. CDR3 length: 16 amino acids. The V end lost 2 bases, the J end lost 3 bases, and 17 bases lay between the germline ends. This chain's CDR3 is CASSESLTFPFYEQYF. In DNA form, the CDR3 reads TGTGCCAGCAGTGAATCTCTTACCTTTCCCTTCTACGAGCAGTACTTC.

This rearrangement joins TRBV12-3 or TRBV12-4 to TRBJ2-3, with 8 bases identical to TRBD2. V shed 9 bases, J shed 1 base, and the junction held 3 bases outside the gene matches. This CDR3 spans 13 amino acids. The CDR3 region has the DNA TGTGCCAGTAAGCGGGGGCGCACAGATACGCAGTATTTT. Protein product: CASKRGRTDTQYF.

This clonotype occurred a few times. The rearrangement uses TRBV9 and TRBJ2-3; 9 bases line up with TRBD1. V dropped 3 bases and J dropped 2; count of bases not matched to a gene: 7. CDR1 SGDLS and CDR2 YYNGEE come from the germline V gene. The CDR3 is made up of 16 amino acids. The CDR3 loop reads CASSETGTGITDTQYF. CDR3 coding DNA: TGTGCCAGCAGCGAAACCGGGACAGGGATCACAGATACGCAGTATTTT.

J is TRBJ2-7 and V is TRBV11-2; possible D gene TRBD2, 6 bases. Per the germline V gene, CDR1 is SGHAT and CDR2 is FQNNGV. The CDR3 length is 14 residues. V was cut by 4 bases and J by 3 bases, with 13 bases left in between. In DNA, the CDR3 is TGTGCCAGCAGCTCGGTGGGAGGAGGCTACGAGCAGTACTTC. Translated, it gives CASSSVGGGYEQYF.

This clonotype came up a few times. The chain links TRBV10-3 to TRBJ1-5; unclear D gene. V dropped 4 bases and J dropped 0 bases, with 4 bases sitting between them. Germline CDR1 is ENHRY and CDR2 is SYGVKD. This CDR3 has 13 residues. In nucleotides, the CDR3 is TGTGCCATCAGTGTGGATAGCAATCAGCCCCAGCATTTT. Residues: CAISVDSNQPQHF.

The chain couples TRBV5-1 to TRBJ2-1; D uncertain. V was pared by 2 bases and J by 0 bases, with 9 bases between. This CDR3 region has 15 residues. CDR1 is SGHRS, CDR2 YFSETQ, per germline. The CDR3 here is CASSFARSSYNEQFF. The CDR3 DNA reads TGCGCCAGCAGCTTCGCAAGAAGCTCCTACAATGAGCAGTTCTTC.

With respect to this clonotype: This sequence may be a read error, since a much larger clone differs from it by one base. The chain joins TRBV6-2 or TRBV6-3 to TRBJ2-1; tentative D call: TRBD1 (6 bases). The V gene's germline CDR1 is MNHEY and CDR2 SVGEGT. There are 14 residues in the CDR3. V was cut by 9 bases and J by 2 bases, with 14 bases left in between. The DNA for the CDR3 is TGTGCCAGAAGCCGAAGGGGGACCTACAATGAGCAGTTCTTC. This encodes CARSRRGTYNEQFF.

This clonotype was counted at least ten times. The rearrangement uses TRBV12-3 or TRBV12-4 and TRBJ2-3, with D unresolved. Trimming pared 0 bases from V and 5 bases from J, leaving 0 bases between. There are 11 residues in the CDR3. CDR3 sequence reads: CASSLADTQYF. CDR3 sequence (DNA): TGTGCCAGCAGTTTAGCAGATACGCAGTATTTT.

This clonotype was found many times. This chain connects TRBV10-3 to TRBJ1-2; no clear D gene. The CDR3 is made up of 12 amino acids. The V and J ends lost 0 bases and 4 bases respectively, with 3 bases between them. Germline V gene lookup returns CDR1 ENHRY and CDR2 SYGVKD. The CDR3: CAISESGYGYTF. In DNA, the CDR3 is TGTGCCATCAGTGAGTCGGGCTATGGCTACACCTTC.

This clonotype was observed a handful of times. As DNA, the CDR3 is TGCGCCAGCAGCGCGGAAGGATCCTCTGGAAACACCATATATTTT. Translation: CASSAEGSSGNTIYF. This chain joins TRBV5-1 and TRBJ1-3, with unresolved D. This CDR3 comprises 15 residues. The ends were cut back, 4 bases at V and 0 bases at J, with 11 bases in the middle. Germline CDR1 reads SGHRS; CDR2 reads YFSETQ. Based on the CDR3 plus reference TRBV5-1 and TRBJ1-3, the full variable domain is KAGVTQTPRYLIKTRGQQVTLSCSPISGHRSVSWYQQTPGQGLQFLFEYFSETQRNKGNFPGRFSGRQFSNSRSEMNVSTLELGDSALYLCASSAEGSSGNTIYFGEGSWLTVV.

There are many counts of this clonotype. The rearrangement joins TRBV4-1 to TRBJ2-7; 9 positions agree with TRBD1. V dropped 0 bases and J dropped 4; count of bases not matched to a gene: 7. The CDR3 is made up of 16 amino acids. CDR1 and CDR2 from the germline V gene are MGHRA and YSYEKL. The CDR3 is CASSQDLGQGRYEQYF. The CDR3 DNA reads TGCGCCAGCAGCCAAGACCTTGGACAGGGGAGGTACGAGCAGTACTTC.

The chain is built from TRBV10-3 and TRBJ2-7; 9 bases match TRBD1. V shed 6 bases, J shed 1 base, and the junction held 7 bases outside the gene matches. This CDR3 is 15 amino acids long. Germline V CDR1 and CDR2: ENHRY, SYGVKD. The CDR3 DNA is TGTGCCATCAGCCGGGAAGGACAGGGGTCCTACGAGCAGTACTTC. Its translation is CAISREGQGSYEQYF.

This clonotype showed up many times. The rearrangement links TRBV29-1 to TRBJ1-1; D is possibly TRBD1 (6 bases). The CDR3 has 14 residues. CDR1 SQVTM and CDR2 ANQGSEA come from the germline V gene. Trimming stripped 6 bases from V and 0 bases from J, with 14 bases between. The CDR3 region has the DNA TGCAGCGTGGGGGGACAAAAAATGAACACTGAAGCTTTCTTT. Amino acid sequence: CSVGGQKMNTEAFF.

The chain employs TRBV5-5 and TRBJ2-2, with 7 bases matching TRBD2. The CDR3 contains 15 residues. Trimming took 4 bases from V and 5 from J; bases not matched to a gene: 8. Germline CDR1 SGHKS, CDR2 YYEKEE (reference sequence). CDR3 sequence reads: CASSPPGTNTGELFF. CDR3 DNA sequence: TGTGCCAGCAGCCCCCCCGGGACTAATACCGGGGAGCTGTTTTTT.

This clonotype was seen repeatedly, ten times or more. V and J are TRBV5-1 and TRBJ1-6, with D unclear. Per germline, CDR1 SGHRS and CDR2 YFSETQ. V lost 4 bases, J lost 10 bases, and 21 bases lay in between. CDR3 size: 16 residues. CDR3 residues: CASSPEGFTSNSPLHF. The DNA of the CDR3 is TGCGCCAGCAGCCCTGAGGGATTCACGTCGAACTCACCCCTCCACTTT. Together with reference TRBV5-1 and TRBJ1-6, the CDR3 gives the full variable domain: KAGVTQTPRYLIKTRGQQVTLSCSPISGHRSVSWYQQTPGQGLQFLFEYFSETQRNKGNFPGRFSGRQFSNSRSEMNVSTLELGDSALYLCASSPEGFTSNSPLHFGNGTRLTVT.

The chain's CDR3 is CASSFTGTTDNEQFF. The CDR3 bases are TGTGCCAGCAGCTTCACCGGGACTACCGACAATGAGCAGTTCTTC. The chain carries TRBV9 and TRBJ2-1; 7 bases map to TRBD2. The V and J ends lost 4 bases and 5 bases, in that order; junction bases with no gene match: 9. The CDR3 is made up of 15 amino acids. Per the germline V gene, CDR1 is SGDLS and CDR2 is YYNGEE.

This clonotype appeared a few times. The genes are TRBV5-1 and TRBJ2-7; 8 bases agree with TRBD2. The CDR3 contains 16 residues. J lost 4 bases, V lost 7 bases, and 16 bases had no gene match. Germline assignment: CDR1 SGHRS and CDR2 YFSETQ. The CDR3 spells CASGIAGTRERYEQYF. DNA for the CDR3: TGCGCCAGCGGAATCGCCGGGACTAGAGAAAGATACGAGCAGTACTTC. The entire variable domain, with the rest obtained from reference TRBV5-1 and TRBJ2-7, is as follows: KAGVTQTPRYLIKTRGQQVTLSCSPISGHRSVSWYQQTPGQGLQFLFEYFSETQRNKGNFPGRFSGRQFSNSRSEMNVSTLELGDSALYLCASGIAGTRERYEQYFGPGTRLTVT.

Only a few counts were recorded for this clonotype. The chain couples TRBV4-3 to TRBJ2-7; unclear D gene. V was clipped by 0 bases and J by 2 bases, with 14 bases between them. The V gene's germline CDR1 is LGHNA and CDR2 YSLEER. This CDR3 has 16 amino acids. The CDR3 loop reads CASSQDQGDNAYEQYF. CDR3 coding DNA: TGCGCCAGCAGCCAAGATCAAGGTGACAACGCCTACGAGCAGTACTTC.